This TCR beta chain was obtained from a study of low-dose radiotherapy and immunotherapy resistance in tumors. Background on the study: In Cohort 2, 1 Gy per fraction was delivered every two weeks, for a total of 13 Gy over 26 weeks. Patients took oral aspirin 300 mg daily for four cycles from cycle 1 day 1. While receiving nivolumab 240 mg every two weeks, patients also received ipilimumab 1 mg/kg every six weeks, both intravenously.

This clonotype occurred many times. The time point here: before trial treatment. The therapy administered to donors comprised nivolumab, ipilimumab, aspirin, low-dose cyclophosphamide and low-dose radiotherapy. With a V-primer adapter and a constant-region primer, TCRs were amplified for 20 to 25 PCR cycles. TCRdb passed the reads through MiXCR, listing each CDR3 protein once. The table lists roughly 46,000 distinct CDR3 sequences, about 11% of them singletons. Trimming shortened V by 4 bases and J by 0 bases, and 11 bases separated the two germline ends. The germline gives CDR1 SNHLY, CDR2 FYNNEI. This CDR3 contains 15 residues.

The clonotype originates from a female donor with ovarian cancer. The V gene is TRBV2, the J gene TRBJ2-3; no definite D call. Sequencing was performed on PBMCs, taken before treatment. As DNA, the CDR3 is TGTGCCAGCAGTGTTCGTAGTTTGAGCACAGATACGCAGTATTTT. Translating gives CASSVRSLSTDTQYF.